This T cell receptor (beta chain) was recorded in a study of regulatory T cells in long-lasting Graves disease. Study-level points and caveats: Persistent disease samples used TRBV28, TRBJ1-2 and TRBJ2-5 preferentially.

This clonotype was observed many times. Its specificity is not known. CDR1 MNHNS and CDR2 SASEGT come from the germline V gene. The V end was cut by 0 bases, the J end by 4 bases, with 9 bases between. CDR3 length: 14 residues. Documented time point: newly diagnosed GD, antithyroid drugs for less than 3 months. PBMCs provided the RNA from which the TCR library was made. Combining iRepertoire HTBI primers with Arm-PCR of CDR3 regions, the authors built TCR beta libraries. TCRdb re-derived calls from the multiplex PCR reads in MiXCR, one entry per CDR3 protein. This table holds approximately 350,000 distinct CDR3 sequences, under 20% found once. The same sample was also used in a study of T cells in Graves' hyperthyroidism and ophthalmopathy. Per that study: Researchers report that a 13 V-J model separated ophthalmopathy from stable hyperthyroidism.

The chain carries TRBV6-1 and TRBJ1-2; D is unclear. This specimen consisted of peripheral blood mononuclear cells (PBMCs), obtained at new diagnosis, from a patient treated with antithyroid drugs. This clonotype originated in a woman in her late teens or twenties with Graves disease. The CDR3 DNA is TGTGCCAGCAGTGAAGCAGCGGCAGCCTATGGCTACACCTTC. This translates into CASSEAAAAYGYTF.